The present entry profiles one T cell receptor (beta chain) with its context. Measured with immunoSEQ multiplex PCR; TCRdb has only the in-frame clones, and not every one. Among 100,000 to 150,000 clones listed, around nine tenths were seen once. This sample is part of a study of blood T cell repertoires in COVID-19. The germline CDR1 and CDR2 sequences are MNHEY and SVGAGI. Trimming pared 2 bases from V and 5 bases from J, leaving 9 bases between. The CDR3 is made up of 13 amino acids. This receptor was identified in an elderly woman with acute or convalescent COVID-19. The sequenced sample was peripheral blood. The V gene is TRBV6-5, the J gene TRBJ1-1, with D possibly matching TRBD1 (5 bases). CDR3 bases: TGTGCCAGCAGTTACCCAGGGCGGACTGAAGCTTTCTTT. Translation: CASSYPGRTEAFF.